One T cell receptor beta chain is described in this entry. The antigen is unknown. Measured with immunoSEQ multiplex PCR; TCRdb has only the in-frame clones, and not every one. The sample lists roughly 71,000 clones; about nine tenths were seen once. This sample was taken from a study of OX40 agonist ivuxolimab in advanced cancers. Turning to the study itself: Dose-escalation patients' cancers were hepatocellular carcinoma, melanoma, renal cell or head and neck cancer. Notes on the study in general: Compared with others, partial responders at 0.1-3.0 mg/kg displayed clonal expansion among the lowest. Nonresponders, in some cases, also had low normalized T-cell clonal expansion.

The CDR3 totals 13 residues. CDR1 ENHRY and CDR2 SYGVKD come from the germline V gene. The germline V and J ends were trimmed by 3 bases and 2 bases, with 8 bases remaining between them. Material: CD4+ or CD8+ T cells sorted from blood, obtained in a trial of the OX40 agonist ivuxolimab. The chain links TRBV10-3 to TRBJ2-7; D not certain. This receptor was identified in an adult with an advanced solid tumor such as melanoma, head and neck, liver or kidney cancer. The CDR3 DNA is TGTGCCATCAGTGACAGCCTAACCTACGAGCAGTACTTC. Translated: CAISDSLTYEQYF.